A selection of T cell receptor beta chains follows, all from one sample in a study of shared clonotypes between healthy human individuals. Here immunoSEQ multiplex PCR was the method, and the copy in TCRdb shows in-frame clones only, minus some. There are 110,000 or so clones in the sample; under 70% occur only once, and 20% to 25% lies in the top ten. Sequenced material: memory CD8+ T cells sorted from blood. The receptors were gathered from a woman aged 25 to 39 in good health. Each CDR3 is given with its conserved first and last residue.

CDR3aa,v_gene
CASSYDGRGAQHF,TRBV5-1
CASSSAGNTEAFF,TRBV5-1
CASREGGNTEAFF,TRBV10-2
CASSLGGGSSYEQYF,TRBV5-5
CASSAGGNNQPQHF,TRBV6-4
CASSDFRNDPNEQYF,TRBV25-1
CASRITGTGIYNEQFF,TRBV28
CASSQEGLAGKVSYEQYF,TRBV4-1
CASSDSTYEQYF,TRBV25-1
CASSPSRATTDTQYF,TRBV11-2
CASSLWSSLNEQFF,TRBV28
CASSQERGETQYF,TRBV4-1
CASSLTGTTDTQYF,TRBV7-9
CASSLLTGVQETQYF,TRBV14
CASRPHRGSNQPQHF,TRBV28
CASSLGNTIYF,TRBV7-6